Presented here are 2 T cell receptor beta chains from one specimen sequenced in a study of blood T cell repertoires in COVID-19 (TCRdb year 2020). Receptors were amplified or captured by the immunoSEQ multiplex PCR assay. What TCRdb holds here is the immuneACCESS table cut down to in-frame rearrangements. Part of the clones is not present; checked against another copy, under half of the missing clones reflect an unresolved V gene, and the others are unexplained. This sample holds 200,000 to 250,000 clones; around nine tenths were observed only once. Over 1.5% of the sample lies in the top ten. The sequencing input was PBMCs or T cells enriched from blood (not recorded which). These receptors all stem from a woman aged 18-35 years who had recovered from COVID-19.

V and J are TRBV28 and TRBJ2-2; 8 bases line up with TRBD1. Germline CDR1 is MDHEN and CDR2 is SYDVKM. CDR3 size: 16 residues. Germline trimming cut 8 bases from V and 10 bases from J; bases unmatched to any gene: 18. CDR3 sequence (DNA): TGTGCCAGCCACGATACCCCCGGGACAGGTCTCAAGGAGCTGTTTTTT. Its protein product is CASHDTPGTGLKELFF.

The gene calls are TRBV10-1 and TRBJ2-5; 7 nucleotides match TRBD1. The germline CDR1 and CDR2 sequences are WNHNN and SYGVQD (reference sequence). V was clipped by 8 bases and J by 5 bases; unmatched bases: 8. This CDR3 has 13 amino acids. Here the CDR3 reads CASAAGGSETQYF. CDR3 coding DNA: TGCGCCAGCGCCGCAGGGGGATCGGAGACCCAGTACTTC.